A selection of T cell receptor beta chains follows, all from one sample in a study of T cell responses to AZD1222 COVID-19 vaccine. Using immunoSEQ multiplex PCR, the repertoire was profiled, and TCRdb retains in-frame clones only, with some absent. The sample has some 89,000 clones, roughly nine tenths seen once. This material consisted of peripheral blood, taken on day 0 of AZD1222 vaccination. These TCRs come from an adult in good health. The CDR3 runs from the conserved cysteine through the conserved F or W. D genes are given only for firm matches.

TRBV25-1,TRBJ1-3,.,CASSGQAEDTIYF
TRBV11-2,TRBJ2-2,.,CASSPSGTTGELFF
TRBV30,TRBJ1-4,TRBD1,CAWTGQGWYGEKLFF
TRBV3-1/TRBV3-2,TRBJ2-7,.,CASSGTDGVPYEQYF
TRBV6-5,TRBJ2-3,TRBD2,CASSYLASGATDTQYF
TRBV18,TRBJ2-1,TRBD1,CASSPETGILNEQFF
TRBV19,TRBJ1-2,TRBD1,CASSIDLGTADTSRFHGYTF
TRBV3-1/TRBV3-2,TRBJ1-1,TRBD1,CASRQGSRGTEAFF
TRBV6-5,TRBJ2-3,TRBD1,CASRTGQGPADTQYF
TRBV7-6,TRBJ2-5,.,CASSLARQETQYF
TRBV7-6,TRBJ2-1,.,CASSLEGGGFRSNEQFF
TRBV18,TRBJ1-2,.,CASSPGQNYGYTF
TRBV29-1,TRBJ1-2,.,CSVEDSGSGHHNYGYTF
TRBV6-5,TRBJ1-3,.,CASSYSMSGYGNTIYF
TRBV5-6,TRBJ1-1,.,CASSLARGGERLNTEAFF
TRBV28,TRBJ1-5,.,CASSKQTGPHQPQHF
TRBV9,TRBJ2-7,TRBD1,CASSVQGAGFEQYF
TRBV6-5,TRBJ2-7,.,CASRDRPEQYF
TRBV3-1/TRBV3-2,TRBJ2-7,.,CASSQVRALSYEQYF
TRBV19,TRBJ1-1,.,CASSLGPGSTEAFF
TRBV28,TRBJ1-1,.,CASSLGGRGMNTEAFF
TRBV7-8,TRBJ2-1,.,CASSRGGSYYNEQFF
TRBV4-1,TRBJ1-6,.,CASSPTESSYNSPLHF
TRBV7-2,TRBJ2-7,TRBD2,CASSLVVSGRASNYEQYF
TRBV28,TRBJ2-7,.,CASSLSGANSYEQYF
TRBV6-6,TRBJ2-3,TRBD2,CASTRAGANTDTQYF
TRBV7-6,TRBJ2-1,TRBD2,CASSPGTSGFNEQFF
TRBV7-3,TRBJ2-7,TRBD2,CASSFGLAGAYEQYF
TRBV25-1,TRBJ1-2,.,CASRSSGTQYGYTF